The clone carrying this T cell receptor (beta chain) was recorded at least ten times. Its antigen is unidentified. The junction differs from germline at one of its ends, possibly a read error. Healthy Caucasians were all of the donors. The sample is drawn from a study of identical twins. Whole-study findings and limits: Modelling approaches yielded underestimates of out-of-frame TCR alpha sharing between monozygotic twins.

TCRdb processed the 5' RACE reads anew with MiXCR; each CDR3 protein has one entry. The sample contains around 550,000 distinct CDR3 sequences, approximately 14% of which appear only once. CDR1 is DFQATT and CDR2 is SNEGSKA in the germline V gene (reference sequence). The CDR3 has 13 residues. In addition, the sample was reused for a study of yellow fever vaccine responses in identical twins.

The TCR sequence derives from a young woman in good health. The sequencing input was CD4+ T cells sorted from blood. This chain joins TRBV20-1 and TRBJ1-1, with D perhaps matching TRBD1 (5 bases). CDR3 residues: CSARGTVNTEAFF. Here the CDR3 DNA reads TGCAGCGCTAGAGGGACGGTGAACACTGAAGCTTTCTTT.